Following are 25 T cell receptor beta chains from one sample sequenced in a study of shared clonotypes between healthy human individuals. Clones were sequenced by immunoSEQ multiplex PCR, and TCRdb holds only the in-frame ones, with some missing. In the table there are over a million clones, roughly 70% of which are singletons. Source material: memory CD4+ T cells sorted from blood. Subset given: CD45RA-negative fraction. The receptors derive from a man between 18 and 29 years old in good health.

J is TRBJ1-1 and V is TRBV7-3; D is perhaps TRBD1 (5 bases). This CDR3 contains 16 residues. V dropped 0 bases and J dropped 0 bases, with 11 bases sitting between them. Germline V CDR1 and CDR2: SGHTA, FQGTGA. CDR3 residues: CASSLTDGQLNTEAFF. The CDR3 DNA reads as TGTGCCAGCAGCTTAACGGATGGACAACTGAACACTGAAGCTTTCTTT.

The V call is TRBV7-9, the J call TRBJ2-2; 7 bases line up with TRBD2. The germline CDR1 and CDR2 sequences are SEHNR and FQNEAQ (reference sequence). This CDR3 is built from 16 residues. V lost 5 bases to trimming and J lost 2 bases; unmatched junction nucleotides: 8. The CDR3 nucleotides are TGTGCCAGCAGCCGTGGTCGGGGGGTCAACACCGGGGAGCTGTTTTTT. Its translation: CASSRGRGVNTGELFF.

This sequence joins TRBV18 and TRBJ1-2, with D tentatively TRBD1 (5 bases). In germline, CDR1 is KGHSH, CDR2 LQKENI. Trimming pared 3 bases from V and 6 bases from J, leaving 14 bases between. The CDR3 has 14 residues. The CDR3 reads CASSPWDAGNGYTF. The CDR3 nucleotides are TGTGCCAGCTCACCCTGGGACGCGGGGAATGGCTACACCTTC.

CDR3 residues: CAINPGQGAAGYTF. DNA of the CDR3: TGTGCCATCAATCCGGGACAGGGAGCGGCGGGCTACACCTTC. The chain has TRBV10-3 and TRBJ1-2; 9 bases map to TRBD1. The CDR3 covers 14 residues. Losses at the gene ends were 7 bases for V and 8 bases for J; bases not matched to a gene: 11. The germline CDR1 and CDR2 sequences are ENHRY and SYGVKD.

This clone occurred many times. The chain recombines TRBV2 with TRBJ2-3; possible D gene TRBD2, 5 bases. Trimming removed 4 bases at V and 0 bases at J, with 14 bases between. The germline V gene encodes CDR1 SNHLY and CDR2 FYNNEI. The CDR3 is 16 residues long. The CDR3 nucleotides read TGTGCCAGCAGTGTCCCGGCCAGGACTAGCACAGATACGCAGTATTTT. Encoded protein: CASSVPARTSTDTQYF.

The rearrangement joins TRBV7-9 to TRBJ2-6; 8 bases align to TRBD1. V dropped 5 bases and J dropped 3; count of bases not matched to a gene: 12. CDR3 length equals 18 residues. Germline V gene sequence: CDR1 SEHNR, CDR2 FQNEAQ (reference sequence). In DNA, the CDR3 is TGTGCCAGCAGCCCACGAGGACAGGGTTTGTTTGGGGCCAACGTCCTGACTTTC. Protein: CASSPRGQGLFGANVLTF.

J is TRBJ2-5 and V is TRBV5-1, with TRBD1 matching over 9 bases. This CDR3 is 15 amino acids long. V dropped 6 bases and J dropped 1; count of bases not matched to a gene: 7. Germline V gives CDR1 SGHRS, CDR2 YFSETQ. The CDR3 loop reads CASTGQGSGQETQYF. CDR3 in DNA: TGCGCCAGCACCGGACAGGGGTCGGGCCAAGAGACCCAGTACTTC.

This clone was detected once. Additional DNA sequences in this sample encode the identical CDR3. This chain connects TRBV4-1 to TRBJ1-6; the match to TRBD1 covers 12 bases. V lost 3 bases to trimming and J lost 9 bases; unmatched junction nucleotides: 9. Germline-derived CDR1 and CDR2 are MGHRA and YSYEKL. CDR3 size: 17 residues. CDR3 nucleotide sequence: TGCGCCAGCAGCCAGAACCGGGACAGGGGGCGAGGTTCACCCCTCCACTTT. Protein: CASSQNRDRGRGSPLHF.

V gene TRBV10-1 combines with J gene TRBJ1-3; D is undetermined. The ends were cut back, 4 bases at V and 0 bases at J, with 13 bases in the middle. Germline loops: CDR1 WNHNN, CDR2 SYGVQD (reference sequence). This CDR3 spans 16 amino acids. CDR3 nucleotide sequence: TGCGCCAGCAGTGTCGCACGGCAGAGCTCTGGAAACACCATATATTTT. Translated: CASSVARQSSGNTIYF.

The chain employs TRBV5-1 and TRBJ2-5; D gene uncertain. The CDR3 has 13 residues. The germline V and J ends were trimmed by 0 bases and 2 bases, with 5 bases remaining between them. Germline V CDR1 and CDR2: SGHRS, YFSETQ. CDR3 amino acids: CASSLDTQETQYF. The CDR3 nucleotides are TGCGCCAGCAGCTTGGATACGCAAGAGACCCAGTACTTC.

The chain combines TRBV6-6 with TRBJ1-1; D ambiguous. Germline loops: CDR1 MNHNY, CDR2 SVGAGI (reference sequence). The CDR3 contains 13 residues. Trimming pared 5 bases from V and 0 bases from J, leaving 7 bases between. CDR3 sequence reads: CASSRELNTEAFF. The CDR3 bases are TGTGCCAGCAGTCGAGAGTTGAACACTGAAGCTTTCTTT.

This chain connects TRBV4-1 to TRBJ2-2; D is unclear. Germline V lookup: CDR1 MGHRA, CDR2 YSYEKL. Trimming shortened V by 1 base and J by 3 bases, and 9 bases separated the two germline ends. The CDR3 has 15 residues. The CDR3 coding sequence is TGCGCCAGCAGCCAAGCTAGTCTCGACACCGGGGAGCTGTTTTTT. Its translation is CASSQASLDTGELFF.

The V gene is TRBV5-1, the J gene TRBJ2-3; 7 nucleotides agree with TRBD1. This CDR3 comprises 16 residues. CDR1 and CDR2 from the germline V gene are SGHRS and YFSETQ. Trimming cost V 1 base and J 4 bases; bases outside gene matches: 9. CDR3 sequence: CASSLPTGERADTQYF. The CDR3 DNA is TGCGCCAGCAGCTTGCCTACAGGGGAGCGAGCAGATACGCAGTATTTT.

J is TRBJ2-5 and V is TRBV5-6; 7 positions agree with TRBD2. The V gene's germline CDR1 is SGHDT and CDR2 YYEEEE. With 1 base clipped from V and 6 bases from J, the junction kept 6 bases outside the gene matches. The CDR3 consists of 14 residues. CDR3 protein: CASSLSGTIKTQYF. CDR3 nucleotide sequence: TGTGCCAGCAGCTTGTCCGGGACTATCAAGACCCAGTACTTC.

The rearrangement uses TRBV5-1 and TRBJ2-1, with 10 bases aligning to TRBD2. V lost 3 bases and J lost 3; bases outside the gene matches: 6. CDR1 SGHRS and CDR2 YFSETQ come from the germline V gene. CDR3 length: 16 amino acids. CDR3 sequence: CASSSTAGGVYNEQFF. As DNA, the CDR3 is TGCGCCAGCAGCTCTACAGCGGGAGGGGTCTACAATGAGCAGTTCTTC.

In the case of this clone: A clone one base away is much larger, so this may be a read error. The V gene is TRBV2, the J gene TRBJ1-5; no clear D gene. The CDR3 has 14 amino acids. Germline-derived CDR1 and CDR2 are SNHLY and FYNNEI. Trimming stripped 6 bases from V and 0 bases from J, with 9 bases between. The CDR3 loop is CASRDENSNQPQHF. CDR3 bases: TGTGCCAGCAGGGATGAAAATAGCAATCAGCCCCAGCATTTT.

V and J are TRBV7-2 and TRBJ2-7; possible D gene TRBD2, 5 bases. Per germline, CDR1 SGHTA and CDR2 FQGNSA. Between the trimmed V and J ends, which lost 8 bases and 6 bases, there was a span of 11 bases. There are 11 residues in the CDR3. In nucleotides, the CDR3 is TGTGCCAGCGCCTCCGGGGTCGAGCAGTACTTC. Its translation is CASASGVEQYF.

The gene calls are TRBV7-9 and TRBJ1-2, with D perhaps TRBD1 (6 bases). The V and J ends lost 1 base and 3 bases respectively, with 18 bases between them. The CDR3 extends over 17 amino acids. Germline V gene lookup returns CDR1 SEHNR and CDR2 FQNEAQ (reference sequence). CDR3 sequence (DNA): TGTGCCAGCAGCTTAGGATCCCTCCGACAGGAATACTATGGCTACACCTTC. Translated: CASSLGSLRQEYYGYTF.

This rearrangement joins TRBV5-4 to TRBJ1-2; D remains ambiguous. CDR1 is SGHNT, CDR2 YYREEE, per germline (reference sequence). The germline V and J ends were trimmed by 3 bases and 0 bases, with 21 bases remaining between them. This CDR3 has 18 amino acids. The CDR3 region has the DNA TGTGCCAGCAGCTCGCTTGGACTCGTGGGAGACGCTAACTATGGCTACACCTTC. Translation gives CASSSLGLVGDANYGYTF. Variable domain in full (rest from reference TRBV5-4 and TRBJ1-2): ETGVTQSPTHLIKTRGQQVTLRCSSQSGHNTVSWYQQALGQGPQFIFQYYREEENGRGNFPPRFSGLQFPNYSSELNVNALELDDSALYLCASSSLGLVGDANYGYTFGSGTRLTVV.

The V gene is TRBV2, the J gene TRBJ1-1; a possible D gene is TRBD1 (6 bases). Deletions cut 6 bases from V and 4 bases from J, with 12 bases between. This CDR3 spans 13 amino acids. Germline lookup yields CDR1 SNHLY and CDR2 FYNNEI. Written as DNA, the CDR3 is TGTGCCAGCAGCCTACAGGGAGTCACTGAAGCTTTCTTT. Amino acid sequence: CASSLQGVTEAFF.

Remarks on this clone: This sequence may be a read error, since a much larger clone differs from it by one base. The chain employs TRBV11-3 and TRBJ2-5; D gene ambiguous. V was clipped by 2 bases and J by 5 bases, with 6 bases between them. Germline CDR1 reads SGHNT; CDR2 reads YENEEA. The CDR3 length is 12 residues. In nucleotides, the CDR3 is TGTGCCAGCAGCTTATGGGGTGAGACCCAGTACTTC. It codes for CASSLWGETQYF.

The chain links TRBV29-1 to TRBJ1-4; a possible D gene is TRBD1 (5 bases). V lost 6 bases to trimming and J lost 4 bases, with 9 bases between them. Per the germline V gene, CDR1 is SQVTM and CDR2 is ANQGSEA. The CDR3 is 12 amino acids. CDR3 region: CSVRDFNEKLFF. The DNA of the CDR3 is TGCAGCGTGAGGGACTTTAATGAAAAACTGTTTTTT.

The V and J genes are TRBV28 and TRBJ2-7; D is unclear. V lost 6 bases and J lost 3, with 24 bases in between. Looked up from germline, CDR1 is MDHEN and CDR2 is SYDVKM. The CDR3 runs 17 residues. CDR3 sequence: CASSPPSWRQLHYEQYF. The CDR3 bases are TGTGCCAGCAGCCCCCCCTCTTGGAGACAACTCCACTACGAGCAGTACTTC.

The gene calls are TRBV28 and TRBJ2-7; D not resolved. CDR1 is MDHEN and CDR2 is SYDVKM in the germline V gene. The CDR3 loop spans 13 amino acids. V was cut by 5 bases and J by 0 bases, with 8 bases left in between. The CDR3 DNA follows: TGTGCCAGCAGTCCCTGGAGCTCCTACGAGCAGTACTTC. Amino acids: CASSPWSSYEQYF.

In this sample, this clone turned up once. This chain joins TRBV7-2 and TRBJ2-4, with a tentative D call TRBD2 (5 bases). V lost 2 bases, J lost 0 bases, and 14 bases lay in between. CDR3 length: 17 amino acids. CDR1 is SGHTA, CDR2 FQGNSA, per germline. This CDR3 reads CASSLSPRTVAKNIQYF. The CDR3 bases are TGTGCCAGCAGCTTATCCCCCCGGACTGTAGCCAAAAACATTCAGTACTTC.